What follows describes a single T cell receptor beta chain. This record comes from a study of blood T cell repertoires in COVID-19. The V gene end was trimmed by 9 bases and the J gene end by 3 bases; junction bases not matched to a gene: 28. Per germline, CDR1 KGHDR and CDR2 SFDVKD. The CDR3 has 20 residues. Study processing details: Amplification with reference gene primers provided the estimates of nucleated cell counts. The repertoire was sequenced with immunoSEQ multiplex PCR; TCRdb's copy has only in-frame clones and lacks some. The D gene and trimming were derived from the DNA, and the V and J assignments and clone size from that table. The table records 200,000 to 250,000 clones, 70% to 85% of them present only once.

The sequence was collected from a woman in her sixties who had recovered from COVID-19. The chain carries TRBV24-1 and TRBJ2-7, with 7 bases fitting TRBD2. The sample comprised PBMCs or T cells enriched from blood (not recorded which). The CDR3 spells CATVSDLLWLAANCSYEQYF. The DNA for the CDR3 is TGTGCCACCGTCAGTGATCTGCTGTGGCTAGCGGCTAATTGTAGCTACGAGCAGTACTTC.